The next 30 T cell receptor beta chains were all read from a single sample in a study of early T cells in non-severe SARS-CoV-2 infection. TCRdb redid the calling of the 5' RACE reads with MiXCR, one entry per CDR3 protein. The profile shows about 69,000 distinct CDR3 sequences, 12% to 15% of them singletons. Sequencing was carried out using whole blood. These receptor sequences come from an adult who was a healthcare worker with PCR-confirmed SARS-CoV-2 infection or an uninfected control (not recorded which).

This clonotype was seen repeatedly, ten times or more. This sequence joins TRBV28 and TRBJ1-1; D is undetermined. The germline V gene encodes CDR1 MDHEN and CDR2 SYDVKM. The germline V and J ends were trimmed by 3 bases and 1 base, with 3 bases remaining between them. CDR3 length: 12 residues. The CDR3 sequence is CASSLRNTEAFF. CDR3 bases: TGTGCCAGCAGTTTGAGGAACACTGAAGCTTTCTTT.

The chain is built from TRBV29-1 and TRBJ2-5; 8 bases line up with TRBD2. CDR3 length: 12 residues. The V gene end was trimmed by 4 bases and the J gene end by 5 bases; junction bases not matched to a gene: 3. Germline-derived CDR1 and CDR2 are SQVTM and ANQGSEA. Written as DNA, the CDR3 is TGCAGCGTTGCGGGGGGGCCGGAGACCCAGTACTTC. Translated: CSVAGGPETQYF. The variable domain in full, with the rest retrieved from reference TRBV29-1 and TRBJ2-5, is SAVISQKPSRDICQRGTSLTIQCQVDSQVTMMFWYRQQPGQSLTLIATANQGSEATYESGFVIDKFPISRPNLTFSTLTVSNMSPEDSSIYLCSVAGGPETQYFGPGTRLLVL.

The chain uses TRBV5-1 and TRBJ2-1; the match to TRBD1 covers 10 bases. CDR1 and CDR2 (germline): SGHRS, YFSETQ. V lost 4 bases and J lost 9; bases outside the gene matches: 13. This CDR3 region has 16 residues. The CDR3 DNA reads as TGCGCCAGCAGCCCCGATTACCGGGACAGGGGAGGTGAGCAGTTCTTC. Protein: CASSPDYRDRGGEQFF.

At least ten counts were recorded for this clonotype. The V gene is TRBV3-1, the J gene TRBJ1-2; D is possibly TRBD1 (5 bases). The V end lost 1 base, the J end lost 7 bases, and 19 bases lay between the germline ends. CDR1 is LGHDT, CDR2 YNNKEL, per germline (reference sequence). The CDR3 sequence is 16 residues long. The CDR3 DNA sequence: TGTGCCAGCAGCCAAGGACGTTCAGGGTTAATAGGTGGCTACACCTTC. Translating it yields CASSQGRSGLIGGYTF.

The chain employs TRBV29-1 and TRBJ2-3; TRBD2 agrees at 9 bases. The CDR3 length is 17 residues. The trim removed 6 bases at V and 3 bases at J, leaving 16 bases unmatched. Germline V lookup: CDR1 SQVTM, CDR2 ANQGSEA. For the CDR3, the DNA is TGCAGCGTCTCCCCAAGCGGGGGGCCTACCCGTACAGATACGCAGTATTTT. Protein: CSVSPSGGPTRTDTQYF.

The chain recombines TRBV6-5 with TRBJ2-6, with D hard to call. The CDR3 runs to 13 residues. Deletions cut 0 bases from V and 9 bases from J, with 6 bases between. Germline loops: CDR1 MNHEY, CDR2 SVGAGI. The CDR3 region is CASSYSGFNVLTF. The DNA of the CDR3 is TGTGCCAGCAGTTACTCAGGGTTCAACGTCCTGACTTTC.

The sample holds a few counts of this clonotype. This sequence joins TRBV30 and TRBJ1-5; TRBD1 agrees at 9 bases. V was pared by 3 bases and J by 1 base, with 4 bases of the junction left unmatched. This CDR3 region has 15 residues. Germline CDR1 GTSNPN, CDR2 SVGIG (reference sequence). CDR3 nucleotide sequence: TGTGCCTGGAGACTACAGGGGGCAAGCAATCAGCCCCAGCATTTT. Translated: CAWRLQGASNQPQHF.

This clonotype was observed a few times. The chain is built from TRBV29-1 and TRBJ2-3; 11 positions match TRBD2. CDR3 length: 15 residues. Germline lookup yields CDR1 SQVTM and CDR2 ANQGSEA. In nucleotides, the CDR3 is TGCAGTACCCCCACTAGCGGGGGCCCTACAGATACGCAGTATTTT. This translates into CSTPTSGGPTDTQYF.

The chain joins TRBV12-5 to TRBJ1-1; the match to TRBD1 covers 9 bases. The germline V gene encodes CDR1 LGHNT and CDR2 FRNRAP. After removal of 7 bases from V and 1 base from J, the junction contained 7 bases not matched to a gene. There are 15 residues in the CDR3. The CDR3 DNA sequence: TGTGCTAGTGACCTGGGACAGGGCTCGAACACTGAAGCTTTCTTT. Protein product: CASDLGQGSNTEAFF.

This clonotype was seen more than once but under ten times. The rearrangement links TRBV28 to TRBJ1-1; a possible D gene is TRBD1 (5 bases). The CDR3 is 11 amino acids. Germline CDR1 MDHEN, CDR2 SYDVKM. V dropped 7 bases and J dropped 8 bases, with 11 bases sitting between them. The DNA of the CDR3 is TGTGCCAGCATTAGGGGAAGGGAAGCTTTCTTT. Its protein product is CASIRGREAFF.

The chain recombines TRBV11-2 with TRBJ2-2; 8 bases agree with TRBD1. This CDR3 is built from 15 residues. Losses at the gene ends were 2 bases for V and 7 bases for J; bases not matched to a gene: 6. Per the germline V gene, CDR1 is SGHAT and CDR2 is FQNNGV. The CDR3 protein is CASSLPTGAGGELFF. The CDR3 DNA reads TGTGCCAGCAGCTTACCGACAGGGGCGGGCGGGGAGCTGTTTTTT.

This chain links TRBV5-6 with TRBJ2-7; 9 bases are shared with TRBD1. Trimming at V came to 6 bases and at J to 1 base, leaving 11 bases not matched to a gene. The CDR3 runs to 16 residues. Germline V gene lookup returns CDR1 SGHDT and CDR2 YYEEEE. DNA of the CDR3: TGTGCCAGCAACCCGGTCCCGGGACAGGGTTCCTACGAGCAGTACTTC. This gives the protein CASNPVPGQGSYEQYF.

This rearrangement joins TRBV6-6 to TRBJ2-2; possibly TRBD1 for D (5 bases). This CDR3 comprises 17 residues. Trimming shortened V by 6 bases and J by 3 bases, and 20 bases separated the two germline ends. CDR1 is MNHNY and CDR2 is SVGAGI in the germline V gene (reference sequence). Here the CDR3 reads CASSPSITRGYTGELFF. CDR3 DNA sequence: TGTGCCAGCAGCCCTTCAATCACAAGGGGTTACACCGGGGAGCTGTTTTTT.

The chain recombines TRBV15 with TRBJ1-2; D unresolved. There are 14 residues in the CDR3. The germline V gene encodes CDR1 LNHNV and CDR2 YYDKDF (reference sequence). V was pared by 2 bases and J by 2 bases, with 9 bases between. The CDR3 here is CATSRYDRNYGYTF. The CDR3 region has the DNA TGTGCCACCAGCAGATACGACCGAAACTATGGCTACACCTTC.

This clonotype occurred many times. This chain joins TRBV24-1 and TRBJ2-2, with 7 bases lining up with TRBD1. Germline CDR1 is KGHDR and CDR2 is SFDVKD. CDR3 size: 15 residues. V dropped 3 bases and J dropped 7; count of bases not matched to a gene: 7. CDR3 in amino acids: CATSDPLTGSGELFF. Here the CDR3 DNA reads TGTGCCACCAGTGATCCCCTGACAGGGAGCGGGGAGCTGTTTTTT.

The chain has TRBV3-1 and TRBJ2-1; the D is unclear. The V end was cut by 0 bases, the J end by 3 bases, with 6 bases between. The CDR3 is made up of 14 amino acids. CDR1 is LGHDT, CDR2 YNNKEL, per germline (reference sequence). The DNA of the CDR3 is TGTGCCAGCAGCCAAGATGGGGTCTACAATGAGCAGTTCTTC. As protein: CASSQDGVYNEQFF.

The rearrangement joins TRBV20-1 to TRBJ1-4, with TRBD1 matching 8 bases. CDR3 size: 16 residues. Germline assignment: CDR1 DFQATT and CDR2 SNEGSKA (reference sequence). V gave up 6 bases and J gave up 4 bases; unmatched junction bases: 13. The CDR3: CSAQGGRGRLNEKLFF. In DNA form, the CDR3 reads TGCAGTGCACAGGGGGGCCGTGGGCGACTTAATGAAAAACTGTTTTTT.

This clonotype occurred many times. The rearrangement joins TRBV5-1 to TRBJ2-5, with TRBD2 identical over 14 bases. The V gene end was trimmed by 4 bases and the J gene end by 5 bases; junction bases not matched to a gene: 4. The CDR3 has 15 amino acids. CDR1 SGHRS and CDR2 YFSETQ come from the germline V gene. The CDR3 DNA reads TGCGCCAGCAGCCTCGGGACTAGCGGGGGTGAGACCCAGTACTTC. Translated: CASSLGTSGGETQYF.

This chain links TRBV5-1 with TRBJ1-6; no clear D gene. V was pared by 4 bases and J by 6 bases, with 14 bases between. From germline, CDR1 is SGHRS and CDR2 YFSETQ. CDR3 length equals 15 residues. CDR3 protein: CASSAGLSSNSPLHF. The CDR3 DNA sequence: TGCGCCAGCAGCGCCGGGCTCTCCAGTAATTCACCCCTCCACTTT.

This clonotype has more than one count but fewer than ten. The V gene is TRBV7-9, the J gene TRBJ2-3; 7 nucleotides line up with TRBD1. The germline CDR1 and CDR2 sequences are SEHNR and FQNEAQ (reference sequence). Trimming removed 5 bases from V and 2 bases from J; junction bases left unmatched: 4. The CDR3 contains 14 residues. CDR3 protein: CASSPGQTTDTQYF. As DNA, the CDR3 is TGTGCCAGCAGCCCGGGACAGACCACAGATACGCAGTATTTT.

Comments on this clonotype: Germline is not matched at one junction end, which may reflect a read error. The V and J genes are TRBV3-1 and TRBJ2-3; TRBD2 matches at 7 bases. The CDR3 consists of 13 residues. Germline CDR1 and CDR2: LGHDT and YNNKEL (reference sequence). The CDR3 spells CSAGGYGTDTQYF. The CDR3 DNA reads TGCAGCGCCGGGGGGTATGGCACAGATACGCAGTATTTT.

The rearrangement links TRBV20-1 to TRBJ2-1, with 11 bases aligning to TRBD2. Germline lookup yields CDR1 DFQATT and CDR2 SNEGSKA (reference sequence). CDR3 length: 15 amino acids. V shed 1 base and J 4 bases; nucleotides not matched to a gene: 3. The CDR3 DNA sequence: TGCAGTGCTAGAGTACTAGCGGGGGATTACAATGAGCAGTTCTTC. Translating it yields CSARVLAGDYNEQFF.

This clonotype showed up just a few times. The V and J genes are TRBV10-3 and TRBJ2-2; TRBD2 might be the D (5 bases). Germline V gives CDR1 ENHRY, CDR2 SYGVKD. Between the trimmed V and J ends, which lost 2 bases and 2 bases, there was a span of 9 bases. CDR3 length: 15 residues. The chain's CDR3 is CAISEATTNTGELFF. The CDR3 nucleotides read TGTGCCATCAGTGAGGCGACTACCAACACCGGGGAGCTGTTTTTT.

This clonotype showed up just a few times. V and J are TRBV2 and TRBJ2-7; a weak D match, TRBD2 (6 bases). Trimming stripped 4 bases from V and 3 bases from J, with 7 bases between. Germline loops: CDR1 SNHLY, CDR2 FYNNEI. This CDR3 is built from 12 residues. DNA of the CDR3: TGTGCCAGCAGTGGGGACTTCTACGAGCAGTACTTC. It specifies CASSGDFYEQYF.

The table lists this clonotype with a few counts. The junction and the germline gene differ at one end; a read error may be behind it. DNA for the CDR3: TGTACCAGCAGTGCCATCGTGGGTACCTCTGGGGCCAACGTCCTGACTTTC. This codes for CTSSAIVGTSGANVLTF. The rearrangement uses TRBV12-3 or TRBV12-4 and TRBJ2-6; D is undetermined. The CDR3 has 17 residues.

This clonotype was detected ten times or more. V usage is TRBV12-3 or TRBV12-4 and J usage is TRBJ2-3; TRBD1 aligns across 8 bases. CDR3 length: 16 residues. V shed 8 bases, J shed 5 bases, and the junction held 15 bases outside the gene matches. CDR3 region: CASGPNRGQVLDTQYF. DNA for the CDR3: TGTGCCAGCGGGCCCAACCGGGGACAGGTTTTAGATACGCAGTATTTT.

The V and J genes are TRBV7-9 and TRBJ2-7; 8 nucleotides match TRBD1. Germline assignment: CDR1 SEHNR and CDR2 FQNEAQ (reference sequence). V shed 4 bases, J shed 9 bases, and the junction held 20 bases outside the gene matches. There are 17 residues in the CDR3. CDR3 DNA: TGTGCCAGCAGCTCCCCTCAATCAGGGGGCCCCCGATTGGGGCAGTACTTC. Translating it yields CASSSPQSGGPRLGQYF. Drawing the rest from reference TRBV7-9 and TRBJ2-7, the complete variable domain is DTGVSQNPRHKITKRGQNVTFRCDPISEHNRLYWYRQTLGQGPEFLTYFQNEAQLEKSRLLSDRFSAERPKGSFSTLEIQRTEQGDSAMYLCASSSPQSGGPRLGQYFGPGTRLTVT.

This clonotype was picked up many times. This chain connects TRBV4-2 to TRBJ2-1, with a tentative D call TRBD2 (5 bases). Germline V lookup: CDR1 LGHNA, CDR2 YNFKEQ. V lost 0 bases to trimming and J lost 2 bases, with 8 bases between them. CDR3 size: 15 residues. DNA of the CDR3: TGTGCCAGCAGCCAAGAAACTAGTGCCTACAATGAGCAGTTCTTC. Protein: CASSQETSAYNEQFF.

This clonotype was counted a few times. This chain uses TRBV12-3 or TRBV12-4 with TRBJ1-1; the D is unclear. Trimming stripped 6 bases from V and 6 bases from J, with 14 bases between. The length of the CDR3 is 13 residues. The CDR3 coding sequence is TGTGCCAGCAGCCGGACCGACACCGCTGAAGCTTTCTTT. It translates to CASSRTDTAEAFF.

The chain employs TRBV2 and TRBJ2-4; D is uncertain. Germline CDR1 SNHLY, CDR2 FYNNEI. The CDR3 runs 12 residues. Trimming shortened V by 7 bases and J by 6 bases, and 10 bases separated the two germline ends. The DNA of the CDR3 is TGTGCCAGCACTAAAGCCCTAAACATTCAGTACTTC. It translates to CASTKALNIQYF.